This T cell receptor (beta chain) was identified during a study of cytomegalovirus exposure and HLA in healthy donors. Study background: The approximately 130 validation repertoires matched the approximately 670 first-cohort repertoires in platform, a later analysis reported.

The CDR3 consists of 16 residues. Germline-derived CDR1 and CDR2 are SGHRS and YFSETQ. V shed 4 bases and J 6 bases; nucleotides not matched to a gene: 11. Assay: immunoSEQ multiplex PCR; the TCRdb copy retains only in-frame clones and omits some. The table shows more than 110,000 clones, with 70% to 90% occurring only once. The V call is TRBV5-1, the J call TRBJ1-1, with 11 bases identical to TRBD1. The receptor's source is a woman in her twenties or thirties in good health and CMV-seronegative. The material sequenced was PBMCs. The CDR3 protein is CASSPGTGGSGAEAFF. The CDR3 DNA reads TGCGCCAGCAGCCCCGGGACAGGGGGTTCCGGAGCTGAAGCTTTCTTT.